One and the same sample provided the 9 T cell receptor beta chains below, sequenced in a study of blood T cell repertoires in COVID-19. Clones were sequenced by immunoSEQ multiplex PCR, and TCRdb holds only the in-frame ones, with some missing. The top ten hold roughly 3.9% of the sample, which has fewer than 400,000 clones, 90% seen once. The sequencing input was PBMCs or T cells enriched from blood (not recorded which). The receptors derive from a woman aged 30 to 39 who had been exposed to COVID-19.

The sample holds a few counts of this clone. This chain links TRBV7-8 with TRBJ1-2, with D possibly TRBD1 on 5 matching bases. Trimming stripped 6 bases from V and 3 bases from J, with 17 bases between. Germline CDR1 and CDR2: SGHVS and FQNEAQ. This CDR3 comprises 15 residues. The CDR3 is CASRIMAAGDYGYTF. Written as DNA, the CDR3 is TGTGCCAGCAGGATTATGGCGGCGGGGGACTATGGCTACACCTTC.

The chain employs TRBV6-1 and TRBJ1-6; 9 bases line up with TRBD1. After removal of 3 bases from V and 10 bases from J, the junction contained 1 base not matched to a gene. The CDR3 has 13 amino acids. In germline, CDR1 is MNHNS, CDR2 SASEGT. As DNA, the CDR3 is TGTGCCAGCAGTGAGACAGGGGGGTCACCCCTCCACTTT. This codes for CASSETGGSPLHF.

V and J are TRBV7-6 and TRBJ2-3; 8 bases fit TRBD2. Trimming cost V 0 bases and J 9 bases; bases outside gene matches: 14. This CDR3 contains 17 residues. The V gene's germline CDR1 is SGHVS and CDR2 FNYEAQ. The CDR3 DNA follows: TGTGCCAGCAGCTTAGCGGCGGGGGGAGCTGGAACGAAAACGCAGTATTTT. Translated, it gives CASSLAAGGAGTKTQYF.

This clone was observed a single time. The rearrangement uses TRBV5-1 and TRBJ1-2; 11 nucleotides align to TRBD1. The CDR3 loop spans 16 amino acids. V trimming: 0 bases; J trimming: 7 bases; junction bases outside the gene matches: 8. The germline V gene has CDR1 SGHRS and CDR2 YFSETQ. The DNA for the CDR3 is TGCGCCAGCAGCTTGGCTGTGGACAGGGGGCATGCTGGCTACACCTTC. Its protein is CASSLAVDRGHAGYTF. Combining the CDR3 with reference TRBV5-1 and TRBJ1-2 gives the whole variable domain KAGVTQTPRYLIKTRGQQVTLSCSPISGHRSVSWYQQTPGQGLQFLFEYFSETQRNKGNFPGRFSGRQFSNSRSEMNVSTLELGDSALYLCASSLAVDRGHAGYTFGSGTRLTVV.

The chain couples TRBV6-5 to TRBJ2-1; no firm D call. The length of the CDR3 is 12 residues. Trimming took 0 bases from V and 12 from J, leaving 9 bases between them. Germline V CDR1 and CDR2: MNHEY, SVGAGI. The CDR3 DNA sequence: TGTGCCAGCAGTTACTCGTCGCGAGGGCAGTTCTTC. This gives the protein CASSYSSRGQFF.

The chain is built from TRBV20-1 and TRBJ1-1, with a tentative D call TRBD1 (5 bases). The germline CDR1 and CDR2 sequences are DFQATT and SNEGSKA (reference sequence). This CDR3 is built from 11 residues. The CDR3 DNA sequence: TGCACCACTTGGGGCTATCAGGAAGCTTTCTTT. As protein: CTTWGYQEAFF.

The J gene is TRBJ2-2, the V gene TRBV29-1; D may be TRBD1 (5 bases). The V end lost 7 bases, the J end lost 1 base, and 10 bases lay between the germline ends. Germline CDR1 is SQVTM and CDR2 is ANQGSEA. The CDR3 consists of 13 residues. CDR3 nucleotides: TGCAGCGCATACGACAGGAACACCGGGGAGCTGTTTTTT. Translating it yields CSAYDRNTGELFF.

V and J are TRBV9 and TRBJ1-6; 9 bases are shared with TRBD1. The CDR3 runs to 14 residues. The V gene's germline CDR1 is SGDLS and CDR2 YYNGEE. V lost 3 bases to trimming and J lost 7 bases; unmatched junction nucleotides: 2. As DNA, the CDR3 is TGTGCCAGCAGCGCACAGGGGGCGAATTCACCCCTCCACTTT. This gives the protein CASSAQGANSPLHF.

The DNA for the CDR3 is TGCGCCAGCAGCTTTGCGGGGGTAGACAATGAGCAGTTCTTC. Residues: CASSFAGVDNEQFF. This chain joins TRBV5-1 and TRBJ2-1, with 7 bases fitting TRBD2. CDR3 length: 14 residues. Germline V gene lookup returns CDR1 SGHRS and CDR2 YFSETQ. With V trimmed by 2 bases and J by 5 bases, 4 bases remained unmatched.